This TCR beta chain was found in a study of cytomegalovirus exposure and HLA in healthy donors. Study-level points and caveats: A later analysis found that most CMV-associated TCR beta chains appeared HLA-restricted. Immune exposure information available was restricted to CMV serostatus. According to the study, 150 to 200 TCR beta chains were cytomegalovirus-associated. Relative to the approximately 680-donor mean, N-insertions were reportedly fewer in an Asian-associated ancestry cluster in a later analysis.

PCR was performed using 60 Vbeta and 13 Jbeta primers. Here immunoSEQ multiplex PCR was the method, and the copy in TCRdb shows in-frame clones only, minus some. The data contain 110,000 to 150,000 clones, roughly 76% of them singletons. Note on this clone: The antigen is not known.

CDR1 is MDHEN and CDR2 is SYDVKM in the germline V gene. This CDR3 is 16 amino acids long. The junction had 5 bases not matched to a gene; V was cut back by 5 bases and J by 4 bases. This receptor was obtained from a man aged 18 to 30 in good health and CMV-seronegative. The sample taken for sequencing was PBMCs. This chain links TRBV28 with TRBJ2-3; 14 bases fit TRBD2. The CDR3 protein is CASSPWTSGRPDTQYF. The CDR3 DNA sequence: TGTGCCAGCAGTCCGTGGACTAGCGGGAGGCCAGATACGCAGTATTTT.